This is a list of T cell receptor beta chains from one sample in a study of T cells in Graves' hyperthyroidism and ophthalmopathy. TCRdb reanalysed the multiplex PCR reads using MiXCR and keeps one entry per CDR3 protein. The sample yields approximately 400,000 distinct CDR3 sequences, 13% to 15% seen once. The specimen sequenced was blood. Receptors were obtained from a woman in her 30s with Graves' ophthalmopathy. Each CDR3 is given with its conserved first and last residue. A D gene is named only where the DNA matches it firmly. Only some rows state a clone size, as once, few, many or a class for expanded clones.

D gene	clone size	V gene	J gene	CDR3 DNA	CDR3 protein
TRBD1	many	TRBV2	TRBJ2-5	TGTGCCAGCAGTAGACAGGGTTTAGAGACCCAGTACTTC	CASSRQGLETQYF
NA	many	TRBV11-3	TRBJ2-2	TGTGCCAGCAGCTTAGTTGAGATGTGTTTAGTCCCGCCGAACACCGGGGAGCTGTTTTTT	CASSLVEMCLVPPNTGELFF
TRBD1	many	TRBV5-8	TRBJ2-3	TGTGCCAGCAGCCTGGGACAGGGAGGGTGGGATACGCAGTATTTT	CASSLGQGGWDTQYF
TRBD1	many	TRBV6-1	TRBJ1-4	TGTGCCAGCAGGCCCCGGACAGGGGTCGCAACTAATGAAAAACTGTTTTTT	CASRPRTGVATNEKLFF
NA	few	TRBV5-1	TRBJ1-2	TGCGCCAGCAGCTTGTGGCAGGGAGGCGGCTATGGCTACACCTTC	CASSLWQGGGYGYTF
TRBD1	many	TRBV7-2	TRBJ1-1	TGTGCCAGCAGCCGGGACAGCATGAACACTGAAGCTTTCTTT	CASSRDSMNTEAFF
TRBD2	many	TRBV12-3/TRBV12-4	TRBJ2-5	TGTGCCAGCAGTTCCGTTGCGGGGGGGCCGGGACGGGAGACCCAGTACTTC	CASSSVAGGPGRETQYF
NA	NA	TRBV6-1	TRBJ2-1	TGCGCCAGCAGTGATTGGGAGAATGAGCAGTTCTTC	CASSDWENEQFF
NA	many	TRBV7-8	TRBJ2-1	TGTGCCAGCAGGGTAGGGCAGGTCTTGACTGAGCAGTTCTTC	CASRVGQVLTEQFF
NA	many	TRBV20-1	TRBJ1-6	TGCAGTGCTAGTGGCGGTCTGAATTCACCCCTCCACTTT	CSASGGLNSPLHF
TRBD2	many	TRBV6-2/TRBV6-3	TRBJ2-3	TGTGCCAGCAGCGGAAGGTTAGGGAGGGCCACAGATACGCAGTATTTT	CASSGRLGRATDTQYF
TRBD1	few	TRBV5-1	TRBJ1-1	TGCGCCAGCAGCGTAACAGGGGACTTAGACACTGAAGCTTTCTTT	CASSVTGDLDTEAFF
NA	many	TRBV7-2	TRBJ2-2	TGTGCCAGCAGCCAACAACCCCCAGGCGTCACCGGGGAGCTGTTTTTT	CASSQQPPGVTGELFF
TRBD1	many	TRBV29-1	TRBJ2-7	TGCAGCGTTGATGGGACAGGGGGCTACGAGCAGTACTTC	CSVDGTGGYEQYF
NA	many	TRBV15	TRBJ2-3	TGTGCCACCAGCAGAGATAGGGGGGCCTCCCGCACAGATACGCAGTATTTT	CATSRDRGASRTDTQYF
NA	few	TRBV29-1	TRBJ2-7	TGCAGCGTCACAGGGCGTTTCGGCCACGAGCAGTACTTC	CSVTGRFGHEQYF
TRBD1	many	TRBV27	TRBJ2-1	TGTGCCAGCAGTTTCGGGACAGGGAAAGGTAATGAGCAGTTCTTC	CASSFGTGKGNEQFF
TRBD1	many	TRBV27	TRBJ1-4	TGTGCCAGCAGTCCGATACCGGGACAGGGCAATAATGAAAAACTGTTTTTT	CASSPIPGQGNNEKLFF
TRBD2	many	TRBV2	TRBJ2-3	TGTGCCAGCAGTGAGGGGGAGCGGGGGGTCACAGATACGCAGTATTTT	CASSEGERGVTDTQYF
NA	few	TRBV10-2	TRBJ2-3	TGCGCCACTTTCACAGATACGCAGTATTTT	CATFTDTQYF
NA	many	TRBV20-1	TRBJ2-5	TGCAGTGCTAGAGATGACGTAGGTCAAGAGACCCAGTACTTC	CSARDDVGQETQYF
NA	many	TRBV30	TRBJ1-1	TGTGCCTGGAGTGTAGGCTTCGTCGGGCCTGAAGCTTTCTTT	CAWSVGFVGPEAFF
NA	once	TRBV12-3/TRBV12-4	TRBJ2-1	TGTGCCAGCAGACCCTTGGGGGGGGGGCCGTACAATGAGCAGTTCTTC	CASRPLGGGPYNEQFF
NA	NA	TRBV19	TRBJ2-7	TGTGCCAGTAGTATAGGCCAGGGAACCCACGAGCAGTACTTC	CASSIGQGTHEQYF